Presented here are 10 T cell receptor beta chains from one specimen sequenced in a study of neurological immune-mediated disorders. MiXCR, run by TCRdb on the 5' RACE reads, gives a single entry per CDR3 protein. The profile shows approximately 74,000 distinct CDR3 sequences, less than 5.5% of them singletons. Sequencing was carried out using PBMCs. The receptors stem from a man aged 18 to 35 with multiple sclerosis.

This clonotype was seen many times. This rearrangement joins TRBV5-5 to TRBJ2-6; no definite D call. This CDR3 has 17 amino acids. V lost 0 bases and J 1 base, leaving 11 bases between the germline ends. Per germline, CDR1 SGHKS and CDR2 YYEKEE (reference sequence). The chain's CDR3 is CASSLAAVPSGANVLTF. CDR3 coding DNA: TGTGCCAGCAGCTTGGCGGCAGTTCCGTCTGGGGCCAACGTCCTGACTTTC.

This clonotype was detected ten times or more. CDR3 in DNA: TGTGCCAGCTCACCACTATTTGGCGGAATAGCCAAAAACATTCAGTACTTC. Its translation is CASSPLFGGIAKNIQYF. The chain joins TRBV18 to TRBJ2-4; D call uncertain. There are 17 residues in the CDR3. CDR1 is KGHSH and CDR2 is LQKENI in the germline V gene. Trimming took off 1 base at V and 0 bases at J, with 13 bases between the two ends.

The sample holds many counts of this clonotype. The chain is built from TRBV7-2 and TRBJ2-5; D unresolved. CDR1 is SGHTA, CDR2 FQGNSA, per germline. This CDR3 spans 13 amino acids. The V gene lost 3 bases and the J gene lost 5 bases, with 10 bases spanning the gap. CDR3 nucleotides: TGTGCCAGCAGCTTTCCCCTGGAGGAGACCCAGTACTTC. Its translation: CASSFPLEETQYF. Full variable domain (remainder filled in from reference TRBV7-2 and TRBJ2-5): GAGVSQSPSNKVTEKGKDVELRCDPISGHTALYWYRQSLGQGLEFLIYFQGNSAPDKSGLPSDRFSAERTGGSVSTLTIQRTQQEDSAVYLCASSFPLEETQYFGPGTRLLVL.

This clonotype was seen many times. The chain has TRBV28 and TRBJ2-1, with D possibly TRBD1 on 6 matching bases. The V gene lost 0 bases and the J gene lost 9 bases, with 15 bases spanning the gap. CDR3 length equals 15 residues. Looked up from germline, CDR1 is MDHEN and CDR2 is SYDVKM. CDR3 bases: TGTGCCAGCAGTTTATGGAGGGGGAGATTGGGTGAGCAGTTCTTC. Amino acid sequence: CASSLWRGRLGEQFF.

This clonotype has a count of ten or more. The chain employs TRBV7-2 and TRBJ2-1, with D possibly being TRBD1 or TRBD2 (6 bases each). The CDR3 totals 15 residues. Germline V CDR1 and CDR2: SGHTA, FQGNSA. Trimming cost V 2 bases and J 9 bases, with 17 bases left between them. CDR3 in DNA: TGTGCCAGCAGCTTATTTCTCTCCGGGGGCGGTGAGCAGTTCTTC. Its translation: CASSLFLSGGGEQFF. Complete variable domain (other parts from reference TRBV7-2 and TRBJ2-1): GAGVSQSPSNKVTEKGKDVELRCDPISGHTALYWYRQSLGQGLEFLIYFQGNSAPDKSGLPSDRFSAERTGGSVSTLTIQRTQQEDSAVYLCASSLFLSGGGEQFFGPGTRLTVL.

This clonotype was seen many times. This chain connects TRBV7-2 to TRBJ2-1; TRBD2 matches 9 bases. V dropped 4 bases and J dropped 7; count of bases not matched to a gene: 8. Germline assignment: CDR1 SGHTA and CDR2 FQGNSA. The CDR3 is 15 residues long. CDR3 residues: CASSSLAGDDNEQFF. CDR3 bases: TGTGCCAGCAGCTCATTAGCGGGGGATGATAATGAGCAGTTCTTC.

This clonotype occurred many times. This rearrangement joins TRBV5-1 to TRBJ2-2, with TRBD1 matching over 9 bases. The ends lost 4 bases at V and 5 bases at J; junction bases unmatched: 6. This CDR3 region has 15 residues. Germline CDR1 reads SGHRS; CDR2 reads YFSETQ. CDR3 protein: CASSPSGTGTGELFF. The CDR3 nucleotides read TGCGCCAGCAGCCCATCCGGGACAGGGACCGGGGAGCTGTTTTTT.

This clonotype has more than one count but fewer than ten. This may arise from a read error, as a much more abundant clone is one base away. The rearrangement uses TRBV20-1 and TRBJ2-3; D gene ambiguous. V lost 6 bases to trimming and J lost 2 bases, with 15 bases between them. Germline CDR1 reads DFQATT; CDR2 reads SNEGSKA (reference sequence). The CDR3 totals 14 residues. CDR3 bases: TGCAGTGCCGCAAACGCCATCACCACAGATACGCAGTATTTT. Translating gives CSAANAITTDTQYF.

The sample holds many counts of this clonotype. The CDR3: CAISAGQQETQYF. The CDR3 region has the DNA TGTGCCATCAGTGCGGGACAGCAAGAGACCCAGTACTTC. The chain has TRBV10-3 and TRBJ2-5; 7 bases align to TRBD1. CDR3 length: 13 residues. Trimming cost V 4 bases and J 2 bases; bases outside gene matches: 1. CDR1 is ENHRY and CDR2 is SYGVKD in the germline V gene.

This clonotype was detected many times. This sequence joins TRBV7-2 and TRBJ2-4; TRBD1 agrees at 9 bases. This CDR3 is built from 14 residues. Germline assignment: CDR1 SGHTA and CDR2 FQGNSA. V gave up 5 bases and J gave up 9 bases; unmatched junction bases: 8. The CDR3 loop is CASSPLQGAAIQYF. CDR3 nucleotides: TGTGCCAGCAGCCCACTACAGGGGGCTGCCATTCAGTACTTC.